This T cell receptor (beta chain) was identified in a study of T cells in Graves' hyperthyroidism and ophthalmopathy. From RNA transcripts, TCR beta CDR3 regions were amplified. A set of HTBI primers served as the primers for a first-round RT-PCR of the TCR CDR3. TCRdb reanalysed the multiplex PCR reads using MiXCR and keeps one entry per CDR3 protein. The sample lists around 350,000 distinct CDR3 sequences, less than 20% seen once, with roughly 25% in the top ten. Among the patients, aged 18 to 65, hyperthyroidism was newly diagnosed and had lasted under 2 months. This clonotype was picked up a small number of times. This CDR3 is 14 amino acids long. Trimming shortened V by 0 bases and J by 6 bases, and 8 bases separated the two germline ends. CDR1 is SEHNR, CDR2 FQNEAQ, per germline (reference sequence).

The chain joins TRBV7-9 to TRBJ1-4; D is uncertain. The material sequenced was blood. The source is a woman between 18 and 29 years old with Graves' hyperthyroidism that later progressed to Graves' ophthalmopathy. CDR3 sequence (DNA): TGTGCCAGCAGCTTAGCTCTTGGGGATGAAAAACTGTTTTTT. Amino acids: CASSLALGDEKLFF.